The present TCR beta chain was sequenced within a study of tumor-infiltrating lymphocytes in primary liver carcinoma. With a constant-region primer, TCR beta cDNA was made from about 0.55 ug of total RNA. ARM-PCR, slightly modified, supplied the TCR beta libraries through three nested multiplex PCR rounds. The first two PCR rounds, approximately 11 cycles each, used TRBV1-TRBV30 forward primers and a C-beta reverse primer. MiXCR was run by TCRdb on the multiplex PCR reads, yielding one entry per CDR3 protein. The sample contains some 94,000 distinct CDR3 sequences, around 63% of which appear only once. This CDR3 contains 15 residues. Germline CDR1 is MNHNS and CDR2 is SASEGT. As regards this clonotype: The junction shows a germline mismatch at one end, possibly a read error.

Without any cell sorting, roughly 17-31 mg of bulk tissue yielded co-extracted RNA and DNA. This rearrangement joins TRBV6-1 to TRBJ1-5, with D perhaps TRBD1 (6 bases). The clonotype was recovered from a woman aged 55-70 years with primary liver carcinoma and hepatitis B virus infection. The sequencing sample was made of liver tumor tissue from sampling region 5. The subset was: tumor region T5, tumor centre. The DNA of the CDR3 is TGTGCCAGCTGGAAAGACAGGTCTAGCAATCAGCCTCAGCATTTT. Amino acid sequence: CASWKDRSSNQPQHF.